The 14 T cell receptor beta chains below were found in one sample sequenced in a study of T cells in Graves' hyperthyroidism and ophthalmopathy. Amplification of TCR beta CDR3 regions was performed using RNA transcripts as template. The HTBI primer set was used in a first-round RT-PCR of the TCR CDR3. TCRdb used MiXCR to reprocess the multiplex PCR reads, holding one entry per CDR3 protein. Altogether hundreds of thousands of distinct CDR3 sequences are present, 15% to 18% being singletons, with the ten largest covering around a quarter. Sequenced input: blood. The receptors originated from a woman younger than 35 with Graves' hyperthyroidism that later progressed to Graves' ophthalmopathy.

This clonotype was recorded many times. The chain links TRBV15 to TRBJ1-4; 9 nucleotides agree with TRBD1. The V gene's germline CDR1 is LNHNV and CDR2 YYDKDF (reference sequence). The CDR3 extends over 14 amino acids. The trim removed 5 bases at V and 7 bases at J, leaving 5 bases unmatched. This CDR3 is CATSSGTGSEKLFF. The DNA for the CDR3 is TGTGCCACCAGCTCCGGGACAGGGAGTGAAAAACTGTTTTTT.

This clonotype has a count of ten or more. The rearrangement links TRBV10-3 to TRBJ1-1; D gene unclear. The germline CDR1 and CDR2 sequences are ENHRY and SYGVKD. The CDR3 is made up of 14 amino acids. Trimming removed 4 bases from V and 2 bases from J, with 11 bases in between. DNA of the CDR3: TGTGCCATCAGTGGTACGAGAGATAACACTGAAGCTTTCTTT. Translated: CAISGTRDNTEAFF.

In its sample, this clonotype was seen many times. The chain couples TRBV20-1 to TRBJ2-2, with TRBD2 matching over 10 bases. Unmatched junction bases numbered 4, after V lost 3 bases and J lost 0 bases. The CDR3 length is 16 residues. Germline V CDR1 and CDR2: DFQATT, SNEGSKA (reference sequence). The CDR3 region is CSASGAGGPNTGELFF. CDR3 nucleotides: TGCAGTGCTAGCGGAGCGGGAGGGCCGAACACCGGGGAGCTGTTTTTT.

The chain carries TRBV7-9 and TRBJ2-2; 7 bases line up with TRBD1. V shed 2 bases, J shed 0 bases, and the junction held 3 bases outside the gene matches. This CDR3 has 16 residues. Germline CDR1 reads SEHNR; CDR2 reads FQNEAQ (reference sequence). CDR3 residues: CASSLRGQTNTGELFF. CDR3 in DNA: TGTGCCAGCAGCTTAAGGGGACAGACGAACACCGGGGAGCTGTTTTTT.

This clonotype was recorded a few times. The CDR3 DNA reads as TGCAGCGTTGAGGGGGGGTATGGCTACACCTTC. This codes for CSVEGGYGYTF. The chain has TRBV29-1 and TRBJ1-2, with a tentative D call TRBD1 (5 bases). Germline CDR1 and CDR2: SQVTM and ANQGSEA. The V end lost 3 bases, the J end lost 5 bases, and 7 bases lay between the germline ends. The CDR3 length is 11 residues.

The V and J genes are TRBV27 and TRBJ2-7; 11 nucleotides line up with TRBD1. The CDR3 loop spans 13 amino acids. V shed 5 bases, J shed 5 bases, and the junction held 2 bases outside the gene matches. CDR1 MNHEY and CDR2 SMNVEV come from the germline V gene (reference sequence). This CDR3 is CASSRTGGDEQYF. In DNA, the CDR3 is TGTGCCAGCAGTCGGACAGGGGGCGACGAGCAGTACTTC.

The chain couples TRBV5-8 to TRBJ2-7; a weak D match, TRBD2 (6 bases). The germline CDR1 and CDR2 sequences are SGHTS and YDEGEE. This CDR3 is 16 amino acids long. The V end was cut by 0 bases, the J end by 5 bases, with 18 bases between. This CDR3 reads CASSLALTGAPHEQYF. In DNA, the CDR3 is TGTGCCAGCAGCTTGGCCTTAACGGGAGCCCCCCACGAGCAGTACTTC.

The chain uses TRBV20-1 and TRBJ1-5, with D perhaps TRBD1 (5 bases). The CDR3 length is 15 residues. Trimming cost V 0 bases and J 3 bases, with 12 bases left between them. Germline CDR1 DFQATT, CDR2 SNEGSKA (reference sequence). The CDR3 sequence: CSARDQRGSNQPQHF. CDR3 nucleotides: TGCAGTGCTAGAGATCAAAGGGGCTCCAATCAGCCCCAGCATTTT.

In its sample, this clonotype was seen many times. The gene calls are TRBV12-3 or TRBV12-4 and TRBJ2-7; no firm D call. Trimming took off 3 bases at V and 3 bases at J, with 12 bases between the two ends. This CDR3 contains 14 residues. For the CDR3, the DNA is TGTGCCAGCAGTTTCCTCCCCTCCCTCTACGAGCAGTACTTC. Residues: CASSFLPSLYEQYF.

This clonotype was recorded many times. V and J are TRBV12-3 or TRBV12-4 and TRBJ1-5, with D possibly matching TRBD1 (6 bases). This CDR3 spans 16 amino acids. Between the trimmed V and J ends, which lost 6 bases and 5 bases, there was a span of 20 bases. The CDR3 coding sequence is TGTGCCAGCAGCATAGACAGGCCGATCTTAGATCAGCCCCAGCATTTT. This sequence encodes CASSIDRPILDQPQHF.

Ten or more counts support this clonotype. The rearrangement joins TRBV7-2 to TRBJ2-5, with D perhaps matching TRBD2 (5 bases). CDR1 is SGHTA and CDR2 is FQGNSA in the germline V gene. V was shortened by 7 bases and J by 5 bases, with 20 bases between the two germline ends. The CDR3 sequence is 15 residues long. CDR3 bases: TGTGCCAGCATCCAGAGGCAGCGGAGAGGGGAGACCCAGTACTTC. It yields the protein CASIQRQRRGETQYF.

The table lists this clonotype with many counts. The chain has TRBV20-1 and TRBJ1-1, with D unclear. Per germline, CDR1 DFQATT and CDR2 SNEGSKA (reference sequence). The CDR3 has 14 residues. The V gene lost 6 bases and the J gene lost 2 bases, with 16 bases spanning the gap. The CDR3 reads CSATPLIPNTEAFF. The CDR3 DNA follows: TGCAGTGCAACTCCGTTGATCCCTAACACTGAAGCTTTCTTT.

The table lists this clonotype with many counts. The chain couples TRBV6-1 to TRBJ2-5, with a possible D match to TRBD2 (6 bases). Trimming stripped 8 bases from V and 0 bases from J, with 13 bases between. This CDR3 is 14 amino acids long. CDR1 is MNHNS, CDR2 SASEGT, per germline. The CDR3 region has the DNA TGTGCCAGCTTACCGGGACTGAACCAAGAGACCCAGTACTTC. The encoded protein is CASLPGLNQETQYF.

J is TRBJ2-7 and V is TRBV19; no clear D gene. TRBJ2-4 matches the DNA end more closely, so the J call is doubtful. Per germline, CDR1 LNHDA and CDR2 SQIVND (reference sequence). CDR3 size: 12 residues. The CDR3 reads CASSFGRNIQYF. The CDR3 DNA sequence: TGTGCCAGTAGTTTCGGACGAAACATTCAGTACTTC.